The 12 T cell receptor beta chains in this list originate from one sample, sequenced in a study of blood T cell repertoires in COVID-19. Sequencing was performed with immunoSEQ multiplex PCR; in TCRdb, only in-frame clones are kept and a portion is missing. The table includes 100,000 to 150,000 clones, around 86% detected once. The specimen sequenced was peripheral blood. These receptors originate from a man between 35 and 55 years old with active or convalescent COVID-19.

The chain has TRBV4-2 and TRBJ2-5, with 14 bases that match TRBD2. This CDR3 has 17 amino acids. V was clipped by 0 bases and J by 5 bases; unmatched bases: 5. Germline V lookup: CDR1 LGHNA, CDR2 YNFKEQ. CDR3 sequence reads: CASSQESRLAGGETQYF. CDR3 nucleotide sequence: TGTGCCAGCAGCCAAGAGTCCCGACTAGCGGGGGGGGAGACCCAGTACTTC.

This sequence joins TRBV7-2 and TRBJ1-5; unclear D gene. Germline CDR1 reads SGHTA; CDR2 reads FQGNSA. This CDR3 is 15 amino acids long. Trimming removed 1 base at V and 6 bases at J, with 13 bases between. The DNA for the CDR3 is TGTGCCAGCAGCTTAGTAAGTGGGCTCCCTCAGCCCCAGCATTTT. It is translated as CASSLVSGLPQPQHF.

As to this clone: This same CDR3 is encoded by further DNA sequences in the sample. The J gene is TRBJ2-5, the V gene TRBV7-2; no clear D gene. The CDR3 spans 14 residues. CDR1 and CDR2 (germline): SGHTA, FQGNSA. Between the trimmed V and J ends, which lost 1 base and 1 base, there was a span of 7 bases. DNA for the CDR3: TGTGCCAGCAGCTTAGGCCTATCCCAAGAGACCCAGTACTTC. Its translation: CASSLGLSQETQYF.

The chain combines TRBV11-1 with TRBJ1-1, with a weak D call TRBD1 (6 bases). V was shortened by 3 bases and J by 4 bases, with 15 bases between the two germline ends. The germline V gene has CDR1 SGHAT and CDR2 FQDESV (reference sequence). CDR3 length: 15 residues. Here the CDR3 DNA reads TGTGCCAGCAGCTTCGGGGGGGCCGGGGTCACTGAAGCTTTCTTT. Amino acid sequence: CASSFGGAGVTEAFF.

The chain has TRBV5-6 and TRBJ2-4; 7 bases line up with TRBD1. CDR3 size: 15 residues. CDR1 SGHDT and CDR2 YYEEEE come from the germline V gene. V lost 4 bases and J lost 5; bases outside the gene matches: 9. This CDR3 reads CASSGAQGFENIQYF. DNA for the CDR3: TGTGCCAGCAGCGGAGCACAGGGGTTCGAAAACATTCAGTACTTC.

This chain uses TRBV29-1 with TRBJ1-1; D perhaps matches TRBD1 (6 bases). V shed 7 bases and J shed 11 bases, with 14 bases lying between them. The CDR3 consists of 10 residues. Per germline, CDR1 SQVTM and CDR2 ANQGSEA. The CDR3 here is CSATGSWAFF. CDR3 nucleotides: TGCAGCGCGACAGGAAGTTGGGCTTTCTTT.

CDR3 coding DNA: TGTGCCAGCAAGTCAGGGACAGGGACCAATGAGCAGTTCTTC. Translated: CASKSGTGTNEQFF. The V gene is TRBV9, the J gene TRBJ2-1, with TRBD1 matching over 9 bases. This CDR3 has 14 amino acids. Trimming cost V 6 bases and J 6 bases; bases outside gene matches: 7. Germline CDR1 SGDLS, CDR2 YYNGEE.

The CDR3 loop reads CASWGGTNEKLFF. In DNA form, the CDR3 reads TGTGCCAGCTGGGGCGGCACTAATGAAAAACTGTTTTTT. This chain connects TRBV7-9 to TRBJ1-4; a possible D gene is TRBD1 (5 bases). The V gene's germline CDR1 is SEHNR and CDR2 FQNEAQ (reference sequence). The V end was cut by 8 bases, the J end by 2 bases, with 9 bases between. This CDR3 comprises 13 residues.

This clone has just a few counts. The chain combines TRBV9 with TRBJ2-2; D possibly corresponds to TRBD1 (5 bases). The germline CDR1 and CDR2 sequences are SGDLS and YYNGEE. There are 13 residues in the CDR3. V lost 0 bases and J 13 bases, leaving 13 bases between the germline ends. This CDR3 reads CASSVDPNQGLFF. The CDR3 region has the DNA TGTGCCAGCAGCGTAGATCCGAACCAGGGGCTGTTTTTT.

This chain joins TRBV28 and TRBJ1-2; 7 bases agree with TRBD1. The CDR3 is 15 residues long. V shed 2 bases and J 3 bases; nucleotides not matched to a gene: 6. Germline CDR1 reads MDHEN; CDR2 reads SYDVKM. The CDR3 DNA is TGTGCCAGCAGTTTAGTCAAGGGGGCCCACTATGGCTACACCTTC. It is translated as CASSLVKGAHYGYTF.

The V gene is TRBV6-5, the J gene TRBJ1-2; perhaps TRBD1 as D (5 bases). Germline-derived CDR1 and CDR2 are MNHEY and SVGAGI. V was trimmed by 2 bases and J by 5 bases, leaving 15 bases between them. CDR3 length: 15 residues. CDR3 residues: CASSYEGQGWYGYTF. CDR3 DNA: TGTGCCAGCAGTTACGAAGGTCAGGGTTGGTATGGCTACACCTTC.

DNA of the CDR3: TGTGCCAGCAGCTTCGCGGACAGAGACCAGCCCCAGCATTTT. Translated: CASSFADRDQPQHF. The rearrangement joins TRBV7-2 to TRBJ1-5, with D perhaps TRBD1 (6 bases). This CDR3 comprises 14 residues. Trimming shortened V by 3 bases and J by 7 bases, and 13 bases separated the two germline ends. Germline CDR1 reads SGHTA; CDR2 reads FQGNSA. Full variable domain (outside the CDR3, taken from reference TRBV7-2 and TRBJ1-5): GAGVSQSPSNKVTEKGKDVELRCDPISGHTALYWYRQSLGQGLEFLIYFQGNSAPDKSGLPSDRFSAERTGGSVSTLTIQRTQQEDSAVYLCASSFADRDQPQHFGDGTRLSIL.